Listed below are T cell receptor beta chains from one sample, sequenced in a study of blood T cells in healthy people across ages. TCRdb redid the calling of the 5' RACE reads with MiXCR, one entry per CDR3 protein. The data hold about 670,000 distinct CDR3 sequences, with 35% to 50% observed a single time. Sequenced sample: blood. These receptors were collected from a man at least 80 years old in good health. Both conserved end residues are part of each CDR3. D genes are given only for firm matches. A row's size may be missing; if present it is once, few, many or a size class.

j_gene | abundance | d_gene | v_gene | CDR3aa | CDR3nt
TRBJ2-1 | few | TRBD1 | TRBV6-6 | CANRRQGRVNEQFF | TGTGCCAACAGGAGACAGGGACGGGTCAATGAGCAGTTCTTC
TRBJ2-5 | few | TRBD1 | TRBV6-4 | CASSPDRGGETQYF | TGTGCCAGCAGCCCCGACAGGGGAGGAGAGACCCAGTACTTC
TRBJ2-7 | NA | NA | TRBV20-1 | CSAPTAGDHGEQYF | TGCAGTGCTCCTACAGCAGGGGATCACGGTGAGCAGTACTTC
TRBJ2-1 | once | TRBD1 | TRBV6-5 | CASSPNRDSNEQFF | TGTGCCAGCAGCCCTAACCGGGACAGCAATGAGCAGTTCTTC
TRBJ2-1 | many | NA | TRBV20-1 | CSARPGPGPSYNEQFF | TGCAGTGCTAGGCCCGGACCCGGGCCCTCCTACAATGAGCAGTTCTTC
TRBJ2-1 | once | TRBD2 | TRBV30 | CAWSVGSGHKSSYNEQFF | TGTGCCTGGAGTGTGGGTAGCGGGCACAAGAGCTCCTACAATGAGCAGTTCTTC
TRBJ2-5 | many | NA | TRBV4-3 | CASSQDRGNFETQYF | TGCGCCAGCAGCCAAGACAGGGGTAATTTTGAGACCCAGTACTTC
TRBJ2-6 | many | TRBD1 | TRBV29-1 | CSVGQGATGANVLTF | TGCAGCGTTGGACAGGGGGCAACTGGGGCCAACGTCCTGACTTTC
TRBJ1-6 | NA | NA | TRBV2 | CASSEQGTGLSYNSPLHF | TGTGCCAGCAGTGAACAGGGGACGGGGCTATCCTATAATTCACCCCTCCACTTT
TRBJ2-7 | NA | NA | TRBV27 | CASSLSQGVGSQYF | TGTGCCAGCAGTTTATCCCAGGGAGTTGGTTCCCAGTACTTC
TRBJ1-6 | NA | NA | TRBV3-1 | CASSLDANNSPLHF | TGTGCCAGCAGCCTCGACGCTAATAATTCACCCCTCCACTTT
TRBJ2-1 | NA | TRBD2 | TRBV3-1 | CASSSGTSGHNEQFF | TGTGCCAGCAGCTCCGGGACTAGCGGGCACAATGAGCAGTTCTTC
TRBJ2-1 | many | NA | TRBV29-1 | CSVDANRARNEQFF | TGCAGCGTTGACGCGAACAGGGCCAGAAATGAGCAGTTCTTC
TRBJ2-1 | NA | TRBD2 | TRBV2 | CASSGGLAGGPSSYNEQFF | TGTGCCAGCAGTGGAGGACTAGCGGGAGGGCCGAGCTCCTACAATGAGCAGTTCTTC
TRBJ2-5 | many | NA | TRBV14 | CASSQDRGMVETQYF | TGTGCCAGCAGCCAAGACAGGGGAATGGTGGAGACCCAGTACTTC
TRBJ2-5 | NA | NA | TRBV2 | CASRGGAVTETQYF | TGTGCCAGCAGAGGGGGGGCCGTTACTGAGACCCAGTACTTC
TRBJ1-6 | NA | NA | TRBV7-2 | CASGPTSGGKLHF | TGTGCCAGTGGCCCCACGTCGGGGGGAAAACTCCACTTT
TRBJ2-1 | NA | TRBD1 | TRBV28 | CASNEDRGEQFF | TGTGCCAGCAACGAGGACAGGGGGGAGCAGTTCTTC
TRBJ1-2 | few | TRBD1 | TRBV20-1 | CSAWTGIVGGYTF | TGCAGTGCTTGGACAGGAATCGTTGGCGGCTACACCTTC
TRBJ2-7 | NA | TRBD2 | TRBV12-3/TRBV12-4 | CASSLSGSPYEQYF | TGTGCCAGCAGTTTAAGCGGGAGTCCATACGAGCAGTACTTC
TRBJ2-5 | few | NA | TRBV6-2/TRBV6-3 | CASRKLQETQYF | TGTGCCAGCAGAAAGCTCCAAGAGACCCAGTACTTC
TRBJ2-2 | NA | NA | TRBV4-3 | CASSQAVWGNTGELFF | TGCGCCAGCAGCCAAGCGGTATGGGGGAACACCGGGGAGCTGTTTTTT
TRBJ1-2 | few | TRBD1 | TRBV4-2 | CASSQGGTDSNYGYTF | TGTGCCAGCAGCCAAGGGGGGACAGACTCTAACTATGGCTACACCTTC
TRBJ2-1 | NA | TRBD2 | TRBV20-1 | CSARRGLAGDWNEQFF | TGCAGTGCTAGACGGGGACTAGCGGGGGACTGGAATGAGCAGTTCTTC
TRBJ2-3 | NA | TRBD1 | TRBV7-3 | CASRKNPGQGVSTDTQYF | TGTGCCAGCAGAAAAAACCCCGGCCAGGGGGTTAGCACAGATACGCAGTATTTT
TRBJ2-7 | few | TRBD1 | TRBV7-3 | CASSPTGTAGNEQYF | TGTGCCAGCAGCCCGACAGGGACGGCTGGGAATGAGCAGTACTTC
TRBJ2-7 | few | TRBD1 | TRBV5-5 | CASSPETGFLYEQYF | TGTGCCAGCAGCCCCGAGACAGGGTTTCTCTACGAGCAGTACTTC
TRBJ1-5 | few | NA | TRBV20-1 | CSATKEGLAGDQPQHF | TGCAGTGCCACCAAAGAGGGACTAGCAGGAGATCAGCCCCAGCATTTT
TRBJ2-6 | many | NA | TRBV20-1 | CSASPGPYSGANVLTF | TGCAGTGCTAGTCCGGGACCGTACTCTGGGGCCAACGTCCTGACTTTC
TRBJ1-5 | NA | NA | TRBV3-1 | CASSPLGNQPQHF | TGTGCCAGCAGCCCCTTAGGCAATCAGCCCCAGCATTTT
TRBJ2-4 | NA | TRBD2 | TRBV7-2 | CASSELGLGPRNIQYF | TGTGCCAGCAGCGAACTGGGACTAGGTCCAAGAAACATTCAGTACTTC
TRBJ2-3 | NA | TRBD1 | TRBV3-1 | CASSNRDSPLTDTQYF | TGTGCCAGCAGCAACCGGGACAGTCCCTTAACGGATACGCAGTATTTT
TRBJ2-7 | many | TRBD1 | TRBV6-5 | CASSSPGQGVSEQYF | TGTGCCAGCAGCAGCCCCGGACAGGGGGTAAGTGAGCAGTACTTC
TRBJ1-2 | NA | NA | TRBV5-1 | CANSVGQVPLYTF | TGCGCCAACAGCGTGGGACAAGTACCACTCTACACCTTC
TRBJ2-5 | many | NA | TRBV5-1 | CASSLGSGVQETQYF | TGCGCCAGCAGCTTGGGCTCAGGGGTTCAAGAGACCCAGTACTTC
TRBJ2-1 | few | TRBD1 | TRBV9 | CASSSDRGHNEQFF | TGTGCCAGCAGCTCAGACAGGGGCCACAATGAGCAGTTCTTC
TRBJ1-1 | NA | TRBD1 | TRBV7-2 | CASRIRGGTGSPEAFF | TGTGCCAGCAGGATAAGAGGTGGGACAGGGTCGCCTGAAGCTTTCTTT
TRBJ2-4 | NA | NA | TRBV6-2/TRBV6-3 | CASRSQENIQYF | TGTGCCAGCAGGTCACAGGAAAACATTCAGTACTTC